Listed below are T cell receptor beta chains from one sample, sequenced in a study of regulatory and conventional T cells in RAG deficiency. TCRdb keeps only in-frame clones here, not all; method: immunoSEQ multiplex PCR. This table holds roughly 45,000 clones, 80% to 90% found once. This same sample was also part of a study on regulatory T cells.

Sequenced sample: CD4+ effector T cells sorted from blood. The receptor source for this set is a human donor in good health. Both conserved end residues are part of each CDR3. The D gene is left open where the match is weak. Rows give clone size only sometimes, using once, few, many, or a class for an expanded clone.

CDR3nt: TGCGCCAGCAGCCCCGGGGGGGCGAACACCGGGGAGCTGTTTTTT
CDR3aa: CASSPGGANTGELFF
d_gene: TRBD2
v_gene: TRBV7-3
abundance: -
j_gene: TRBJ2-2

CDR3nt: TGTGCCAGCACCGAGCCCAGTGGCACCGGGGAGCTGTTTTTT
CDR3aa: CASTEPSGTGELFF
d_gene: -
v_gene: TRBV2
abundance: -
j_gene: TRBJ2-2

CDR3nt: TGTGTCAGCACAACAGGGTTTGGGGTTGAAAAACTGTTTTTT
CDR3aa: CVSTTGFGVEKLFF
d_gene: -
v_gene: TRBV2
abundance: -
j_gene: TRBJ1-4

CDR3nt: TGCAGCGTTGATTACACGAACACCGGGGAGCTGTTTTTT
CDR3aa: CSVDYTNTGELFF
d_gene: -
v_gene: TRBV29-1
abundance: -
j_gene: TRBJ2-2

CDR3nt: TGTGCCAGCAGCTTATTCGGGAATGGTGAAAAACTGTTTTTT
CDR3aa: CASSLFGNGEKLFF
d_gene: -
v_gene: TRBV7-6
abundance: -
j_gene: TRBJ1-4

CDR3nt: TGTGCCAGCAGCGTAGAAGGCGGGGCTAACTTGAACACTGAAGCTTTCTTT
CDR3aa: CASSVEGGANLNTEAFF
d_gene: -
v_gene: TRBV9
abundance: -
j_gene: TRBJ1-1

CDR3nt: TGTGCCAGCAGCTTAGGGCGGGGGGGGAGCACAGATACGCAGTATTTT
CDR3aa: CASSLGRGGSTDTQYF
d_gene: TRBD2
v_gene: TRBV7-9
abundance: once
j_gene: TRBJ2-3

CDR3nt: TGTGCCAGCAGCTTGGAAACGGGGGGGTGGGATGAGCAGTTCTTC
CDR3aa: CASSLETGGWDEQFF
d_gene: TRBD2
v_gene: TRBV5-4
abundance: -
j_gene: TRBJ2-1

CDR3nt: TGTGCCAGCACCCCAGGACTAGCAGGCGGGGAGCTGTTTTTT
CDR3aa: CASTPGLAGGELFF
d_gene: TRBD2
v_gene: TRBV11-2
abundance: -
j_gene: TRBJ2-2

CDR3nt: TGTGCCAGCAGTTACGATGGAAGCGGTACGCAGTATTTT
CDR3aa: CASSYDGSGTQYF
d_gene: -
v_gene: TRBV6-5
abundance: -
j_gene: TRBJ2-3

CDR3nt: TGTGCCTCCTTCCAGGACAGGGGATACGGTGGCTACACCTTC
CDR3aa: CASFQDRGYGGYTF
d_gene: TRBD1
v_gene: TRBV19
abundance: -
j_gene: TRBJ1-2

CDR3nt: TGTGCCTGGATGACAGACATTACCGGGGAGCTGTTTTTT
CDR3aa: CAWMTDITGELFF
d_gene: -
v_gene: TRBV30
abundance: -
j_gene: TRBJ2-2

CDR3nt: TGTGCCAGCAGCTTCGGAGCTCGCTTT
CDR3aa: CASSFGARF
d_gene: -
v_gene: TRBV7-3
abundance: -
j_gene: TRBJ2-3

CDR3nt: TGTGCCAGCAGCGGACGGGACAGGCTCCTCACCGGGGAGCTGTTTTTT
CDR3aa: CASSGRDRLLTGELFF
d_gene: TRBD1
v_gene: TRBV7-8
abundance: -
j_gene: TRBJ2-2

CDR3nt: TGTGCCTGCCCTCGGACATCATTCATCTCTAGCGGGGAGCTGTTTTTT
CDR3aa: CACPRTSFISSGELFF
d_gene: -
v_gene: TRBV30
abundance: -
j_gene: TRBJ2-2

CDR3nt: TGTGCCAGCAGCCAAGTTAGGGCGGGACTGAACAATGAGCAGTTCTTC
CDR3aa: CASSQVRAGLNNEQFF
d_gene: -
v_gene: TRBV14
abundance: few
j_gene: TRBJ2-1

CDR3nt: TGCAGTGCTATAGGGAGGGAGACCCAGTACTTC
CDR3aa: CSAIGRETQYF
d_gene: -
v_gene: TRBV20-1
abundance: -
j_gene: TRBJ2-5

CDR3nt: TGTGCCAGTTCCGGGCTAGCCCAGAGCTCCTACGAGCAGTACTTC
CDR3aa: CASSGLAQSSYEQYF
d_gene: -
v_gene: TRBV6-6
abundance: few
j_gene: TRBJ2-7

CDR3nt: TGTGCCAGCAGGTCGTGGGTACGGATTAATGAAAAACTGTTTTTT
CDR3aa: CASRSWVRINEKLFF
d_gene: -
v_gene: TRBV5-8
abundance: -
j_gene: TRBJ1-4

CDR3nt: TGTGCCAGCAGCTCCGTCGGGCGTCCTGGCTACACCTTC
CDR3aa: CASSSVGRPGYTF
d_gene: -
v_gene: TRBV5-6
abundance: -
j_gene: TRBJ1-2

CDR3nt: TGCAGCGTTGTAGGACTAGCGGGATACGAGCAGTACTTC
CDR3aa: CSVVGLAGYEQYF
d_gene: TRBD2
v_gene: TRBV29-1
abundance: -
j_gene: TRBJ2-7

CDR3nt: TGTGCCAGCAGCGCCCAGGGGTCGAGCTCCTACGAGCAGTACTTC
CDR3aa: CASSAQGSSSYEQYF
d_gene: -
v_gene: TRBV7-9
abundance: -
j_gene: TRBJ2-7

CDR3nt: TGTGCCAGCAGTTACTCGGGCAGGGGCATTTACGAGCAGTACTTC
CDR3aa: CASSYSGRGIYEQYF
d_gene: -
v_gene: TRBV6-6
abundance: -
j_gene: TRBJ2-7

CDR3nt: TGTGCCAGCAGCCGGGGACGGACTAGCGCGAACAATGAGCAGTTCTTC
CDR3aa: CASSRGRTSANNEQFF
d_gene: TRBD2
v_gene: TRBV11-1
abundance: once
j_gene: TRBJ2-1

CDR3nt: TGTGCCAGTAGTATTGAGGTCAGGAAAGAGACCCAGTACTTC
CDR3aa: CASSIEVRKETQYF
d_gene: -
v_gene: TRBV19
abundance: -
j_gene: TRBJ2-5

CDR3nt: TGTGCCAGCACCAGGGGTAACACTGAAGCTTTCTTT
CDR3aa: CASTRGNTEAFF
d_gene: -
v_gene: TRBV6-1
abundance: -
j_gene: TRBJ1-1

CDR3nt: TGCGCCAGCAGCTTGGTCGGGTCCCGGGACACTGAAGCTTTCTTT
CDR3aa: CASSLVGSRDTEAFF
d_gene: -
v_gene: TRBV5-1
abundance: -
j_gene: TRBJ1-1

CDR3nt: TGTGCCAGCAGTTACCGCACAGGGGCTCGGGGCTACACCTTC
CDR3aa: CASSYRTGARGYTF
d_gene: TRBD1
v_gene: TRBV6-6
abundance: -
j_gene: TRBJ1-2

CDR3nt: TGTGCCAGCAGTCAACGGACAGAGTATGGCTACACCTTC
CDR3aa: CASSQRTEYGYTF
d_gene: -
v_gene: TRBV27
abundance: -
j_gene: TRBJ1-2

CDR3nt: TGTGCCAGCAGCTTCCCCCGAGAATCCAACGAGCAGTACTTC
CDR3aa: CASSFPRESNEQYF
d_gene: -
v_gene: TRBV7-9
abundance: -
j_gene: TRBJ2-7

CDR3nt: TGTGCCAGCAGCTTGGATGGGCTAGGTGAGCAGTTCTTC
CDR3aa: CASSLDGLGEQFF
d_gene: -
v_gene: TRBV5-4
abundance: -
j_gene: TRBJ2-1

CDR3nt: TGTGCCAGCAGCTTGGCCCGATCCGCGTACACAGATACGCAGTATTTT
CDR3aa: CASSLARSAYTDTQYF
d_gene: -
v_gene: TRBV5-6
abundance: -
j_gene: TRBJ2-3

CDR3nt: TGCGCCAGCAGCGCGGTCCAGATAAATTCACCCCTCCACTTT
CDR3aa: CASSAVQINSPLHF
d_gene: -
v_gene: TRBV5-1
abundance: -
j_gene: TRBJ1-6

CDR3nt: TGTGCCAGCAGTGGGACAGCCGCCGATCAGCCCCAGCATTTT
CDR3aa: CASSGTAADQPQHF
d_gene: -
v_gene: TRBV6-1
abundance: -
j_gene: TRBJ1-5

CDR3nt: TGTGCCAGCAGTGAAAGGGGGAACTATGGCTACACCTTC
CDR3aa: CASSERGNYGYTF
d_gene: -
v_gene: TRBV6-1
abundance: -
j_gene: TRBJ1-2

CDR3nt: TGTGCCAGCAGGCTAACCTCCGGGACTAGCGGGGGAATTACGCAGTATTTT
CDR3aa: CASRLTSGTSGGITQYF
d_gene: TRBD2
v_gene: TRBV28
abundance: -
j_gene: TRBJ2-3

CDR3nt: TGTGCCAGCAGTAAAACACTGACTAGCGGGAGAAACCACGAGCAGTACTTC
CDR3aa: CASSKTLTSGRNHEQYF
d_gene: TRBD2
v_gene: TRBV25-1
abundance: -
j_gene: TRBJ2-7

CDR3nt: TGTGCCAGCAGTGGGGACTTACGGTTGACTTCTAGCTCCTACGAGCAGTACTTC
CDR3aa: CASSGDLRLTSSSYEQYF
d_gene: -
v_gene: TRBV6-1
abundance: -
j_gene: TRBJ2-7

CDR3nt: TGTGCCAGCAGGTGGACAGTCGGGGAGCTGTTTTTT
CDR3aa: CASRWTVGELFF
d_gene: -
v_gene: TRBV28
abundance: once
j_gene: TRBJ2-2

CDR3nt: TGTGCCAGCAGCAAAGGACAGGGGCGCACAGATACGCAGTATTTT
CDR3aa: CASSKGQGRTDTQYF
d_gene: TRBD1
v_gene: TRBV9
abundance: few
j_gene: TRBJ2-3

CDR3nt: TGTGCCAGCAGCCTATACAGGGAAGTCGACCAGTACTTC
CDR3aa: CASSLYREVDQYF
d_gene: -
v_gene: TRBV7-2
abundance: once
j_gene: TRBJ2-5

CDR3nt: TGCGCCAGCAGCCTGGGGGTGTCTGGAAACACCATATATTTT
CDR3aa: CASSLGVSGNTIYF
d_gene: -
v_gene: TRBV5-1
abundance: -
j_gene: TRBJ1-3

CDR3nt: TGCGCCAGCAGTCAGGGTGTCTACGAGCAGTACTTC
CDR3aa: CASSQGVYEQYF
d_gene: -
v_gene: TRBV5-1
abundance: -
j_gene: TRBJ2-7

CDR3nt: TGTGCTAGCAGCCCTGGACTAGCCGGCGAGCAGTACTTC
CDR3aa: CASSPGLAGEQYF
d_gene: TRBD2
v_gene: TRBV7-7
abundance: -
j_gene: TRBJ2-7

CDR3nt: TGTGCCAGCAGTCCCACTTTTTGGCGACAAGAGACCCAGTACTTC
CDR3aa: CASSPTFWRQETQYF
d_gene: -
v_gene: TRBV6-5
abundance: -
j_gene: TRBJ2-5

CDR3nt: TGCGCCAGCAGCTTGGGACCGATGAGCTATGGCTACACCTTC
CDR3aa: CASSLGPMSYGYTF
d_gene: -
v_gene: TRBV5-1
abundance: -
j_gene: TRBJ1-2

CDR3nt: TGTGCCAGCAGTCCCCGGACAGGGAACACCGGGGAGCTGTTTTTT
CDR3aa: CASSPRTGNTGELFF
d_gene: TRBD1
v_gene: TRBV6-1
abundance: -
j_gene: TRBJ2-2

CDR3nt: TGTGCCAGCAGACTAGGGGGGGAAGGCTACACCTTC
CDR3aa: CASRLGGEGYTF
d_gene: -
v_gene: TRBV28
abundance: -
j_gene: TRBJ1-2

CDR3nt: TGTGCCAGCAGTGAATCGAGACTAGCGGGACTCAGCTCCTACAATGAGCAGTTCTTC
CDR3aa: CASSESRLAGLSSYNEQFF
d_gene: TRBD2
v_gene: TRBV6-1
abundance: -
j_gene: TRBJ2-1

CDR3nt: TGTGCCAGCAGGGTATCCGGGACAGGCTATGGCTACACCTTC
CDR3aa: CASRVSGTGYGYTF
d_gene: TRBD1
v_gene: TRBV28
abundance: -
j_gene: TRBJ1-2

CDR3nt: TGTGCCAGCAGCTCGGGACTAGCGGGAGGAGGAGATGAGCAGTTCTTC
CDR3aa: CASSSGLAGGGDEQFF
d_gene: TRBD2
v_gene: TRBV7-9
abundance: -
j_gene: TRBJ2-1

CDR3nt: TGCGCCAGCAGCCAGGGGGGCCAAGGCTACGAGCAGTACTTC
CDR3aa: CASSQGGQGYEQYF
d_gene: -
v_gene: TRBV23-1
abundance: once
j_gene: TRBJ2-7

CDR3nt: TGTGCCAGCGGTGAAGCGCTTCGGGGGGTACCCCTCCACTTT
CDR3aa: CASGEALRGVPLHF
d_gene: -
v_gene: TRBV2
abundance: -
j_gene: TRBJ1-6